A selection of T cell receptor beta chains follows, all from one sample in a study of blood T cell repertoires in COVID-19. Sequencing was performed with immunoSEQ multiplex PCR; in TCRdb, only in-frame clones are kept and a portion is missing. The sample records roughly 140,000 clones, around 85% being singletons. Sequenced sample: peripheral blood. Every receptor here comes from a woman aged 40 to 55 with active or convalescent COVID-19. CDR3s include the opening cysteine and the closing phenylalanine or tryptophan. A D gene is named only where the DNA matches it firmly. Expanded clones are given a class, and other clones once, few, many or no size at all.

d_call	v_call	j_call	clone_size	cdr3_aa	cdr3_nt
.	TRBV19	TRBJ2-7	.	CASSRFESYEQYF	TGTGCCAGTTCCAGGTTTGAATCCTACGAGCAGTACTTC
.	TRBV28	TRBJ1-2	.	CASSSRGYGYTF	TGTGCCAGCAGTTCCAGGGGCTATGGCTACACCTTC
TRBD1	TRBV19	TRBJ2-1	.	CASSTNRGGSYEQFF	TGTGCCAGTAGTACGAACAGGGGTGGTAGTTATGAGCAGTTCTTC
.	TRBV29-1	TRBJ1-1	.	CSVRQDGGSGEAFF	TGCAGCGTTCGCCAAGATGGAGGGAGCGGAGAAGCTTTCTTT
.	TRBV6-5	TRBJ1-5	.	CASSYSRSSNQPQHF	TGTGCCAGCAGTTACTCGCGGTCTAGCAATCAGCCCCAGCATTTT
TRBD1	TRBV5-4	TRBJ2-4	.	CASSLVGTGGNIQYF	TGTGCCAGCAGCTTGGTCGGGACAGGGGGCAACATTCAGTACTTC
.	TRBV27	TRBJ1-2	.	CASSLFPRAENYGYTF	TGTGCCAGCAGTTTATTCCCCAGGGCCGAAAACTATGGCTACACCTTC
.	TRBV18	TRBJ2-1	.	CASSPLGMNSYNEQFF	TGTGCCAGCTCACCACTCGGGATGAACTCCTACAATGAGCAGTTCTTC
.	TRBV3-1/TRBV3-2	TRBJ1-5	once	CASSQDSVNQPQHF	TGTGCCAGCAGCCAAGATTCTGTGAATCAGCCCCAGCATTTT
TRBD1	TRBV29-1	TRBJ1-2	.	CSVLDRGGYTF	TGCAGCGTCCTCGACAGGGGTGGCTACACCTTC
TRBD1	TRBV28	TRBJ1-5	.	CASTQRGPGSKSQHF	TGTGCCAGCACTCAAAGGGGGCCGGGGAGCAAGTCCCAGCATTTT
TRBD1	TRBV28	TRBJ1-2	.	CASSTGQWINYGYTF	TGTGCCAGCAGTACGGGACAGTGGATTAACTATGGCTACACCTTC
.	TRBV9	TRBJ2-1	.	CASSLGQGNSYNEQFF	TGTGCCAGCAGCTTGGGGCAGGGGAACTCCTACAATGAGCAGTTCTTC
TRBD1	TRBV19	TRBJ2-6	.	CASSIGRQGRISGANVLTF	TGTGCCAGTAGTATAGGAAGACAGGGCCGGATCTCTGGGGCCAACGTCCTGACTTTC
TRBD1	TRBV6-6	TRBJ2-1	.	CASGAGTGAYNEQFF	TGTGCCAGCGGCGCCGGGACAGGAGCCTACAATGAGCAGTTCTTC
TRBD1	TRBV5-1	TRBJ1-1	.	CASSPRGLRDTEAFF	TGCGCCAGCAGCCCTAGGGGGCTTCGGGACACTGAAGCTTTCTTT
TRBD2	TRBV5-1	TRBJ2-3	.	CASSLEVAGPSDTQYF	TGCGCCAGCAGCTTGGAGGTAGCGGGGCCGTCAGATACGCAGTATTTT
TRBD1	TRBV7-2	TRBJ1-2	few	CASSLDRDGGYTF	TGTGCCAGCAGCCTAGACAGGGACGGGGGCTACACCTTC
.	TRBV6-5	TRBJ1-5	.	CASSLETGQPQHF	TGTGCCAGCAGTCTCGAAACGGGACAGCCCCAGCATTTT
.	TRBV7-9	TRBJ2-3	.	CASSLNDNTDTQYF	TGTGCCAGCAGCTTAAATGACAACACAGATACGCAGTATTTT
.	TRBV2	TRBJ2-6	.	CATHSGGSSGANVLTF	TGTGCCACTCACAGCGGAGGGAGCTCTGGGGCCAACGTCCTGACTTTC
TRBD1	TRBV12-3/TRBV12-4	TRBJ1-5	.	CASSPGTGALQHF	TGTGCCAGCAGTCCGGGGACAGGGGCCCTCCAGCATTTT
TRBD1	TRBV3-1/TRBV3-2	TRBJ1-4	.	CASSPRTGEREKLFF	TGTGCCAGCAGCCCAAGGACAGGGGAGAGGGAAAAACTGTTTTTT
.	TRBV15	TRBJ1-5	.	CATQGRDTNQPQHF	TGTGCCACCCAGGGCCGGGACACCAATCAGCCCCAGCATTTT
TRBD2	TRBV6-2/TRBV6-3	TRBJ2-1	.	CASSLSGRAYNEQFF	TGTGCCAGCAGTTTGAGCGGGAGGGCCTACAATGAGCAGTTCTTC
TRBD2	TRBV6-1	TRBJ2-5	.	CASSELDSGGQYF	TGTGCCAGCAGTGAATTGGATAGCGGGGGACAGTACTTC
.	TRBV30	TRBJ1-1	once	CAWSAPGILNTEAFF	TGTGCCTGGAGTGCGCCCGGGATCCTAAACACTGAAGCTTTCTTT
TRBD2	TRBV18	TRBJ2-7	.	CASSAIAGVVTYEQYF	TGTGCCAGCTCAGCGATAGCGGGAGTCGTCACCTACGAGCAGTACTTC
.	TRBV7-9	TRBJ2-1	few	CASSLAVGKSYNEQFF	TGTGCCAGCAGCTTAGCGGTCGGGAAGTCCTACAATGAGCAGTTCTTC
.	TRBV25-1	TRBJ2-1	.	CASSELDSEQFF	TGTGCCAGCAGTGAATTGGACAGTGAGCAGTTCTTC
.	TRBV28	TRBJ1-3	.	CVCSGNTIYF	TGTGTCTGCTCTGGAAACACCATATATTTT
.	TRBV7-9	TRBJ1-2	.	CASSPGRGVFGYTF	TGTGCCAGCAGCCCCGGCAGGGGTGTCTTTGGCTACACCTTC
.	TRBV5-4	TRBJ2-1	.	CASSSRRGGAPYNEQFF	TGTGCCAGCAGCTCACGGAGGGGGGGGGCCCCTTACAATGAGCAGTTCTTC
.	TRBV10-1	TRBJ1-2	.	CASSQPTDPYGYTF	TGCGCCAGCAGTCAACCGACAGACCCCTATGGCTACACCTTC
TRBD1	TRBV19	TRBJ2-1	.	CASSIGDRGEQFF	TGTGCCAGTAGTATAGGGGACAGGGGAGAGCAGTTCTTC
.	TRBV19	TRBJ1-2	few	CASSMAGNYGYTF	TGTGCCAGTAGTATGGCGGGGAACTATGGCTACACCTTC
.	TRBV29-1	TRBJ1-1	many	CSALGHGNTEAFF	TGCAGCGCTTTGGGACACGGGAACACTGAAGCTTTCTTT
.	TRBV10-3	TRBJ1-1	.	CAISESEAMNTEAFF	TGTGCCATCAGTGAGTCGGAGGCCATGAACACTGAAGCTTTCTTT
TRBD1	TRBV18	TRBJ2-3	.	CASSRDRGTDTQYF	TGTGCCAGCTCCCGGGACAGGGGCACAGATACGCAGTATTTT
.	TRBV18	TRBJ1-5	.	CASSPDRHSNQPQHF	TGTGCCAGCTCGCCAGACAGACATAGCAATCAGCCCCAGCATTTT
.	TRBV18	TRBJ1-1	.	CASSPPGEGTEAFF	TGTGCCAGCTCACCACCAGGGGAGGGCACTGAAGCTTTCTTT
.	TRBV7-2	TRBJ2-5	.	CASSLGDIRHQETQYF	TGTGCCAGCAGCTTAGGAGACATAAGACACCAAGAGACCCAGTACTTC
.	TRBV4-3	TRBJ2-7	.	CASSQASEAYEQYF	TGCGCCAGCAGCCAAGCCTCAGAAGCCTACGAGCAGTACTTC
.	TRBV11-3	TRBJ2-2	.	CASSVSGAPGELFF	TGTGCCAGCAGCGTCTCAGGGGCACCCGGGGAGCTGTTTTTT
.	TRBV19	TRBJ1-2	.	CASSTLVRQSYYGYTF	TGTGCCAGTAGTACGCTGGTAAGACAGTCTTACTATGGCTACACCTTC
.	TRBV27	TRBJ1-2	.	CASSLKGGNYGYTF	TGTGCCAGCAGTTTAAAGGGAGGGAACTATGGCTACACCTTC
.	TRBV5-1	TRBJ1-1	.	CASSLLGSDQNTEAFF	TGCGCCAGCAGCTTGCTCGGGAGCGATCAGAACACTGAAGCTTTCTTT
TRBD1	TRBV4-1	TRBJ1-2	.	CASSQNHAGTGGLYGYTF	TGCGCCAGCAGCCAAAATCATGCCGGGACAGGGGGACTCTATGGCTACACCTTC
TRBD2	TRBV6-5	TRBJ2-1	once	CASSSGTTPQFNEQFF	TGTGCCAGCAGTTCGGGGACTACCCCACAGTTCAATGAGCAGTTCTTC
.	TRBV3-1/TRBV3-2	TRBJ1-5	.	CASTDVPGFDQPQHF	TGTGCCAGCACCGACGTGCCAGGTTTCGATCAGCCCCAGCATTTT
TRBD2	TRBV5-1	TRBJ2-1	.	CASSWTSGANNEQFF	TGCGCCAGCAGCTGGACTAGCGGGGCCAACAATGAGCAGTTCTTC
TRBD1	TRBV7-2	TRBJ1-5	.	CASSLVGQGIEPQHF	TGTGCCAGCAGCTTAGTCGGACAGGGGATAGAGCCCCAGCATTTT